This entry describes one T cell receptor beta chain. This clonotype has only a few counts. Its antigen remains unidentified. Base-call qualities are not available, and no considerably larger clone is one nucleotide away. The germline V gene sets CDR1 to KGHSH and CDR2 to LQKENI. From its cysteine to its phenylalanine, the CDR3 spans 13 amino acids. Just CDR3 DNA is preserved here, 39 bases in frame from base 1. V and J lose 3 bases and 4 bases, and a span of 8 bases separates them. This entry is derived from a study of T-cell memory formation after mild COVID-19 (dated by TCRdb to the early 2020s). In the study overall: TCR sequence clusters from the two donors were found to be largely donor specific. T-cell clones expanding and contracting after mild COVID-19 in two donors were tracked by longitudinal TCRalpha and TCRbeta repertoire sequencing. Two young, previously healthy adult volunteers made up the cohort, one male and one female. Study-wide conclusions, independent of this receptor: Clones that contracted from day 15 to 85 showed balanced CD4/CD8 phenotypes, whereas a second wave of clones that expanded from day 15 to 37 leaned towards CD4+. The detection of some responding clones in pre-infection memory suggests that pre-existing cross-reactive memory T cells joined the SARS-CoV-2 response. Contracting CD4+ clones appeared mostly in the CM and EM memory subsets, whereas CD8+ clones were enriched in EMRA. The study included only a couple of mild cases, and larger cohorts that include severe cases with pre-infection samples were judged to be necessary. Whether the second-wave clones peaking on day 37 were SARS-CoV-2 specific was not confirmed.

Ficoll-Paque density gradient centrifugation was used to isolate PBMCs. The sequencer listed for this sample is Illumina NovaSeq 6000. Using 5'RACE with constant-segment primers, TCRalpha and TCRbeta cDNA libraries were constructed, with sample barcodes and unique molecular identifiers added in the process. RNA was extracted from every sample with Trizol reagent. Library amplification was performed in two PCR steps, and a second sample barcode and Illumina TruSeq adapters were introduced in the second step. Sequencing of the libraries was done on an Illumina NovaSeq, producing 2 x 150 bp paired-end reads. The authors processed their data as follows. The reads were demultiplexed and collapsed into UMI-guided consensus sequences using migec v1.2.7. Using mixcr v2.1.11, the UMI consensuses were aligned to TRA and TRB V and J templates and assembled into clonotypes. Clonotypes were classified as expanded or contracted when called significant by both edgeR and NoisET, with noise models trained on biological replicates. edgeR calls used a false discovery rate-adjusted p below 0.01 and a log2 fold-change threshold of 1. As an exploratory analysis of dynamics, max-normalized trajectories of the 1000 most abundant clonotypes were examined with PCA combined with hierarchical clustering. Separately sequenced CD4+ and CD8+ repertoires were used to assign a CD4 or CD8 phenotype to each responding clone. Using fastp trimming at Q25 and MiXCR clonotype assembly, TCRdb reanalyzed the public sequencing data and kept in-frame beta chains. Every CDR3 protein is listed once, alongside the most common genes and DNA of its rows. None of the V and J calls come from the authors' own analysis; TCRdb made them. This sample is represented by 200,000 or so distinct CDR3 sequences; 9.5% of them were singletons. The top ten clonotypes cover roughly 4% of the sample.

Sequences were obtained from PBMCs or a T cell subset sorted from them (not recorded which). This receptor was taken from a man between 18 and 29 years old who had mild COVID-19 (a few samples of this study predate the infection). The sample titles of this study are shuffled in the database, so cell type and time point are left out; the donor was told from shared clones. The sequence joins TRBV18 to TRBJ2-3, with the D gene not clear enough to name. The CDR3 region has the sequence CASSPRDPDTQYF. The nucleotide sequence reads TGTGCCAGCTCACCCCGTGACCCAGATACGCAGTATTTT.